Below, one T cell receptor beta chain is given with its context. PCR employed 60 Vbeta and 13 Jbeta primers. Data came from immunoSEQ multiplex PCR; TCRdb stores just in-frame clones and leaves some out. The sample contains around 150,000 clones, 79% of which appear only once. The data were taken from a study of cytomegalovirus exposure and HLA in healthy donors. V trimming: 8 bases; J trimming: 4 bases; junction bases outside the gene matches: 14. The CDR3 sequence is 17 residues long. Germline values: CDR1 MNHNS, CDR2 SASEGT. This sequence was found in a man aged 45-65 years in good health and CMV-seropositive. The rearrangement links TRBV6-1 to TRBJ2-1; 10 positions agree with TRBD2. The sequenced sample was PBMCs. DNA of the CDR3: TGTGCCAGCCGTGGGATATCCGGGACTAGCGTTTACAATGAGCAGTTCTTC. Its protein is CASRGISGTSVYNEQFF.